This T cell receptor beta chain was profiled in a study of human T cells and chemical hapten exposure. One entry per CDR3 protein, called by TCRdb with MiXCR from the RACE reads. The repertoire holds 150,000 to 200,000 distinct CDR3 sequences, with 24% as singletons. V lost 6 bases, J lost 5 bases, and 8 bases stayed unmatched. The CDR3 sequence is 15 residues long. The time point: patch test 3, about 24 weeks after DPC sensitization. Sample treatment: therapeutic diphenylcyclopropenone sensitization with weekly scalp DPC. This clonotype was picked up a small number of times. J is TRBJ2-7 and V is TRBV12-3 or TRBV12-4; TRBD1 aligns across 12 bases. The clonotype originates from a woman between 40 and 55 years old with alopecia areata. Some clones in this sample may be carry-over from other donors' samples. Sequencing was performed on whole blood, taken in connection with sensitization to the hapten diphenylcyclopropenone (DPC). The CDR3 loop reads CASRQTGTGGHEQYF. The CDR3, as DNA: TGTGCCAGCAGGCAAACCGGGACAGGGGGCCACGAGCAGTACTTC.